This record looks at one T cell receptor beta chain sequence and its context. The data stem from a study of sequential checkpoint blockade in melanoma. About the study: Arm A got nivolumab then ipilimumab; arm B the reverse, 1:1. Both treatment sequences were followed by maintenance nivolumab.

Germline CDR1 is SGHNT and CDR2 is YYREEE (reference sequence). V was pared by 3 bases and J by 0 bases, with 3 bases of the junction left unmatched. The CDR3 length is 15 residues. Libraries were prepared by immunoSEQ multiplex PCR; TCRdb keeps only in-frame clonotypes and omits some of them. The sample records 35,000 to 45,000 clones, about four fifths being singletons. Specified treatment: randomized to nivolumab then ipilimumab (arm A) or the reverse (arm B). DNA-damaging chemotherapy had not been given to any patient beforehand. Sorted cells were live CD3+CD8+, lacking CD19 and CD56, from PBMCs. The clonotype originates from a human donor with melanoma. The rearrangement links TRBV5-4 to TRBJ2-1; 7 nucleotides line up with TRBD1. The specimen was CD8+ T cells sorted from blood (inferred from file names), collected from a patient given nivolumab and ipilimumab in sequence. CDR3 bases: TGTGCCAGCAGCTCCCGGGACAGCTCCTACAATGAGCAGTTCTTC. Protein sequence: CASSSRDSSYNEQFF.